The 22 T cell receptor beta chains listed next were all sequenced from one sample in a study of T-cell memory formation after mild COVID-19. TCRdb fed the 5' RACE reads into MiXCR, producing one record per CDR3 protein. Seen here are 40,000 to 60,000 distinct CDR3 sequences, around 7% observed once, and the top ten hold roughly 1.5%. Sequenced input: PBMCs or a T cell subset sorted from them (not recorded which). These receptors all stem from a man aged 18 to 30 who had mild COVID-19 (a few samples of this study predate the infection). Cell type and time point are not known.

This clonotype has more than one count but fewer than ten. The rearrangement uses TRBV7-2 and TRBJ1-6; D uncertain. V was clipped by 0 bases and J by 6 bases, with 9 bases between them. Per the germline V gene, CDR1 is SGHTA and CDR2 is FQGNSA. The CDR3 has 15 residues. CDR3 protein: CASSLAARTNSPLHF. The CDR3 nucleotides are TGTGCCAGCAGCTTAGCCGCACGGACTAATTCACCCCTCCACTTT.

This clonotype was seen many times. This rearrangement joins TRBV5-1 to TRBJ2-6; the D is unclear. Trimming removed 4 bases from V and 0 bases from J, with 14 bases in between. The CDR3 has 17 amino acids. Germline lookup yields CDR1 SGHRS and CDR2 YFSETQ. The chain's CDR3 is CASSVDLGFSGANVLTF. The CDR3 region has the DNA TGCGCCAGCAGCGTGGATCTGGGTTTCTCTGGGGCCAACGTCCTGACTTTC.

This chain connects TRBV28 to TRBJ1-4; D call uncertain. Germline CDR1 MDHEN, CDR2 SYDVKM. The CDR3 covers 14 residues. V lost 2 bases to trimming and J lost 2 bases, with 6 bases between them. CDR3 region: CASSLIRTNEKLFF. CDR3 coding DNA: TGTGCCAGCAGTTTAATCCGGACTAATGAAAAACTGTTTTTT.

The chain has TRBV3-1 and TRBJ1-6; D remains ambiguous. Germline lookup yields CDR1 LGHDT and CDR2 YNNKEL (reference sequence). Trimming took 3 bases from V and 10 from J, leaving 7 bases between them. The CDR3 extends over 12 amino acids. CDR3 region: CASSHIDSPLHF. CDR3 in DNA: TGTGCCAGCAGCCACATCGACTCACCCCTCCACTTT.

The J gene is TRBJ2-5, the V gene TRBV2, with D unclear. The ends were cut back, 0 bases at V and 5 bases at J, with 7 bases in the middle. Germline CDR1 SNHLY, CDR2 FYNNEI. The CDR3 totals 13 residues. CDR3 residues: CASSEALRETQYF. The CDR3, as DNA: TGTGCCAGCAGTGAAGCGCTAAGGGAGACCCAGTACTTC.

This clonotype was recorded at least ten times. The V call is TRBV20-1, the J call TRBJ2-3; tentative D call: TRBD2 (5 bases). CDR1 is DFQATT and CDR2 is SNEGSKA in the germline V gene (reference sequence). CDR3 size: 14 residues. V dropped 0 bases and J dropped 5 bases, with 12 bases sitting between them. The CDR3: CSARDLPGVDTQYF. In DNA form, the CDR3 reads TGCAGTGCTAGAGATCTCCCCGGGGTAGATACGCAGTATTTT.

This clonotype has more than one count but fewer than ten. The V gene is TRBV5-6, the J gene TRBJ2-7, with D perhaps TRBD1 (6 bases). The V gene lost 1 base and the J gene lost 6 bases, with 8 bases spanning the gap. Germline V lookup: CDR1 SGHDT, CDR2 YYEEEE. The CDR3 spans 12 residues. CDR3 residues: CASSLTGREQYV. CDR3 bases: TGTGCCAGCAGCTTGACAGGGCGCGAGCAGTACGTC.

This clonotype has more than one count but fewer than ten. The V call is TRBV9, the J call TRBJ2-5, with TRBD1 matching 7 bases. Unmatched junction bases numbered 8, after V lost 1 base and J lost 8 bases. In germline, CDR1 is SGDLS, CDR2 YYNGEE. CDR3 length: 14 amino acids. The CDR3 nucleotides are TGTGCCAGCAGCGTATGGCAGGGGGATGAAACCCAGTACTTC. This gives the protein CASSVWQGDETQYF. Filled out from reference TRBV9 and TRBJ2-5, the complete variable domain reads DSGVTQTPKHLITATGQRVTLRCSPRSGDLSVYWYQQSLDQGLQFLIQYYNGEERAKGNILERFSAQQFPDLHSELNLSSLELGDSALYFCASSVWQGDETQYFGPGTRLLVL.

The chain has TRBV18 and TRBJ1-3; D gene ambiguous. The CDR3 contains 15 residues. Deletions cut 3 bases from V and 0 bases from J, with 9 bases between. Per the germline V gene, CDR1 is KGHSH and CDR2 is LQKENI. The CDR3 loop is CASSPIKFSGNTIYF. The CDR3 bases are TGTGCCAGCTCACCGATCAAGTTCTCTGGAAACACCATATATTTT.

V and J are TRBV20-1 and TRBJ2-1, with a weak D call TRBD1 (5 bases). The CDR3 has 14 amino acids. Germline assignment: CDR1 DFQATT and CDR2 SNEGSKA (reference sequence). V lost 5 bases and J 4 bases, leaving 15 bases between the germline ends. The chain's CDR3 is CSARKGLGYNEQFF. CDR3 coding DNA: TGCAGTGCTCGAAAGGGGTTGGGGTACAATGAGCAGTTCTTC.

This chain uses TRBV5-1 with TRBJ2-5; D remains unclear. The germline CDR1 and CDR2 sequences are SGHRS and YFSETQ. Trimming pared 4 bases from V and 2 bases from J, leaving 6 bases between. This CDR3 contains 12 residues. Here the CDR3 reads CASSGQQETQYF. CDR3 nucleotides: TGCGCCAGCAGCGGCCAGCAAGAGACCCAGTACTTC.

In this sample, this clonotype turned up a few times. V and J are TRBV5-4 and TRBJ2-1; 7 bases line up with TRBD1. Trimming took 4 bases from V and 7 from J; bases not matched to a gene: 11. Germline V gene lookup returns CDR1 SGHNT and CDR2 YYREEE (reference sequence). This CDR3 is built from 15 residues. The DNA for the CDR3 is TGTGCCAGCAGCGAATACAGGGGAGTGGAAAATGAGCAGTTCTTC. Translated, it gives CASSEYRGVENEQFF.

In its sample, this clonotype was seen a few times. The chain joins TRBV6-2 or TRBV6-3 to TRBJ2-3, with D possibly matching TRBD1 (6 bases). CDR3 size: 15 residues. In germline, CDR1 is MNHEY, CDR2 SVGEGT. Trimming pared 6 bases from V and 1 base from J, leaving 14 bases between. The CDR3 region has the DNA TGTGCCAGCAGATCCCGCAGGGGTGGCACAGATACGCAGTATTTT. Its protein product is CASRSRRGGTDTQYF.

This chain connects TRBV24-1 to TRBJ2-3, with D tentatively TRBD1 (6 bases). This CDR3 is 13 amino acids long. Trimming pared 4 bases from V and 11 bases from J, leaving 15 bases between. Germline lookup yields CDR1 KGHDR and CDR2 SFDVKD. The CDR3 DNA reads as TGTGCCACCAGTGAAACAACAGGGATTAGGCAGTATTTT. Translating it yields CATSETTGIRQYF.

V usage is TRBV7-9 and J usage is TRBJ1-1, with TRBD1 matching 7 bases. The V gene's germline CDR1 is SEHNR and CDR2 FQNEAQ (reference sequence). The J segment lost 2 bases and the V segment lost 2 bases, leaving 11 bases of the junction unmatched. This CDR3 spans 17 amino acids. As DNA, the CDR3 is TGTGCCAGCAGCTTATCCCATACAGGGGCAGGAAACACTGAAGCTTTCTTT. Its protein product is CASSLSHTGAGNTEAFF.

The sample holds many counts of this clonotype. The genes are TRBV6-5 and TRBJ2-5; no clear D gene. Between the trimmed V and J ends, which lost 7 bases and 5 bases, there was a span of 14 bases. Germline CDR1 reads MNHEY; CDR2 reads SVGAGI. This CDR3 is built from 13 residues. CDR3 protein: CASTLAGTETQYF. CDR3 in DNA: TGTGCCAGCACCCTCGCCGGTACTGAGACCCAGTACTTC.

This clonotype was recorded a few times. The CDR3 DNA sequence: TGCGCCAGCAGCTTGGGCGGGGGCTCAGATACGCAGTATTTT. Translation: CASSLGGGSDTQYF. The chain has TRBV5-1 and TRBJ2-3; D is perhaps TRBD2 (7 bases). Trimming left V 0 bases short and J 4 bases short, with 9 bases between. The germline gives CDR1 SGHRS, CDR2 YFSETQ. The CDR3 spans 14 residues.

DNA of the CDR3: TGTGCCAGCAAAAAGGATATCTATGGCTACACCTTC. It codes for CASKKDIYGYTF. The chain is built from TRBV2 and TRBJ1-2; no reliable D call. Germline lookup yields CDR1 SNHLY and CDR2 FYNNEI. The CDR3 loop spans 12 amino acids. V was pared by 7 bases and J by 4 bases, with 10 bases between.

Only a few counts were recorded for this clonotype. This rearrangement joins TRBV20-1 to TRBJ2-3; D call uncertain. Germline V gives CDR1 DFQATT, CDR2 SNEGSKA (reference sequence). V was cut by 0 bases and J by 6 bases, with 10 bases left in between. The CDR3 loop spans 13 amino acids. CDR3 sequence reads: CSAREPRRDTQYF. CDR3 nucleotide sequence: TGCAGTGCTAGAGAGCCCCGTCGGGATACGCAGTATTTT.

This clonotype has only a few counts. The chain carries TRBV6-2 or TRBV6-3 and TRBJ2-2; TRBD1 matches 12 bases. From germline, CDR1 is MNHEY and CDR2 SVGEGT. The trim removed 8 bases at V and 11 bases at J, leaving 12 bases unmatched. The CDR3 consists of 15 residues. CDR3 coding DNA: TGTGCCAGCGGTCCCCTATCCGGGACAGGGGGCGAGCTGTTTTTT. Its translation is CASGPLSGTGGELFF.

J is TRBJ2-1 and V is TRBV28; D may be TRBD2 (5 bases). Trimming removed 7 bases from V and 3 bases from J, with 13 bases in between. This CDR3 is built from 14 residues. Germline CDR1 MDHEN, CDR2 SYDVKM. This chain's CDR3 is CASTAGDSYNEQFF. CDR3 coding DNA: TGTGCCAGCACGGCCGGGGATAGCTACAATGAGCAGTTCTTC.

The chain joins TRBV3-1 to TRBJ1-5, with TRBD1 identical over 8 bases. CDR3 length: 14 residues. Germline CDR1 LGHDT, CDR2 YNNKEL (reference sequence). V was clipped by 4 bases and J by 10 bases; unmatched bases: 9. The DNA of the CDR3 is TGTGCCAGCAGCCTCGGACAGGGCATCTCTCCCCAGCATTTT. It yields the protein CASSLGQGISPQHF. Using reference TRBV3-1 and TRBJ1-5 for the parts outside the CDR3, the full variable domain is DTAVSQTPKYLVTQMGNDKSIKCEQNLGHDTMYWYKQDSKKFLKIMFSYNNKELIINETVPNRFSPKSPDKAHLNLHINSLELGDSAVYFCASSLGQGISPQHFGDGTRLSIL.